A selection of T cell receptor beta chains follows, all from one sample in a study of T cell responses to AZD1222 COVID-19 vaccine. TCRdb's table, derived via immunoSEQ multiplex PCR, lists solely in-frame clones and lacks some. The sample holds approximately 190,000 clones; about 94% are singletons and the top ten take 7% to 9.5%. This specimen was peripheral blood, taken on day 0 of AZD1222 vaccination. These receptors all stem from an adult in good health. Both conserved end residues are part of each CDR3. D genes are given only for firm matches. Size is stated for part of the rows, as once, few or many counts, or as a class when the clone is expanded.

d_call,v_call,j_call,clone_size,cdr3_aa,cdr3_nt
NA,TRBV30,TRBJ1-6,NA,CAWSAQGFSSPLHF,TGTGCCTGGAGCGCCCAGGGGTTTAGTTCACCCCTCCACTTT
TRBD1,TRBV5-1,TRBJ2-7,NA,CASSLGARDSTYEQYF,TGCGCCAGCAGCTTGGGGGCACGGGACAGCACCTACGAGCAGTACTTC
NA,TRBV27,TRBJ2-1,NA,CASSLQGFEQFF,TGTGCCAGCAGTTTACAGGGGTTTGAGCAGTTCTTC
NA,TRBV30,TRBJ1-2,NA,CAWTGVHLGYTF,TGTGCCTGGACGGGGGTTCATCTTGGCTACACCTTC
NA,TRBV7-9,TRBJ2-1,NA,CASSLGPDNEQFF,TGTGCCAGCAGCCTGGGACCCGACAATGAGCAGTTCTTC
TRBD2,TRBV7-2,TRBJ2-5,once,CASSLAGLAEQETQYF,TGTGCCAGCAGCTTAGCCGGACTAGCGGAACAAGAGACCCAGTACTTC
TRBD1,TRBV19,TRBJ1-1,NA,CASRTGTGRILNTEAFF,TGTGCCAGTAGGACCGGGACAGGGAGAATCTTGAACACTGAAGCTTTCTTT
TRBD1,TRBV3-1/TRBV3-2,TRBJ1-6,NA,CASSKRTGNSPLHF,TGTGCCAGCAGCAAGCGGACAGGAAATTCACCCCTCCACTTT
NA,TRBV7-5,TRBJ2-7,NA,CARSPPGHPGYEQYF,TGTGCCAGAAGCCCTCCGGGACACCCAGGGTACGAGCAGTACTTC
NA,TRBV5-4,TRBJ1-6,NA,CASSGQNQSPNNSPLHF,TGTGCCAGCAGCGGACAAAATCAGTCACCGAATAATTCACCCCTCCACTTT
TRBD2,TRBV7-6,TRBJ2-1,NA,CASSSRREGLRYNEQFF,TGTGCCAGCAGCTCCCGGCGGGAGGGCTTGAGGTACAATGAGCAGTTCTTC
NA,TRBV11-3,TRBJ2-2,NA,CASSLDLAGPGTGELFF,TGTGCCAGCAGCTTAGATCTAGCAGGGCCCGGCACCGGGGAGCTGTTTTTT
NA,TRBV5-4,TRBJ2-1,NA,CASSLGREDEQFF,TGTGCCAGCAGCTTGGGCAGGGAGGATGAGCAGTTCTTC
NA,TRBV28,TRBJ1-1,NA,CASNIPSFGNTEAFF,TGTGCCAGCAACATTCCCTCTTTCGGGAACACTGAAGCTTTCTTT
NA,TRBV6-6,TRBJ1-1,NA,CASRGDGGMNTEAFF,TGTGCCAGCAGGGGTGATGGGGGGATGAACACTGAAGCTTTCTTT
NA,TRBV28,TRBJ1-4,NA,CASSLYQSLNEKLFF,TGTGCCAGCAGTTTGTACCAGAGTCTAAATGAAAAACTGTTTTTT
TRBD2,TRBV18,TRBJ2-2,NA,CASSPGLAGAGELFF,TGTGCCAGCTCACCAGGACTAGCGGGAGCCGGGGAGCTGTTTTTT
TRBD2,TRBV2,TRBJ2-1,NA,CASSEGSGSWNEQFF,TGTGCCAGCAGTGAAGGTAGCGGGAGTTGGAATGAGCAGTTCTTC
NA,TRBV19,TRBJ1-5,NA,CASRPRGEVDQPQHF,TGTGCCAGTAGACCCCGTGGGGAAGTCGATCAGCCCCAGCATTTT
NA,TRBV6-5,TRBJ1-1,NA,CASRWVRTTAFF,TGTGCCAGCAGGTGGGTACGGACGACAGCTTTCTTT
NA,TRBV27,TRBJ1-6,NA,CASSFFGTQGNSPLHF,TGTGCCAGCAGTTTTTTTGGGACTCAGGGGAATTCACCCCTCCACTTT
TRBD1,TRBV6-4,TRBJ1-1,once,CASRDRESTEAFF,TGTGCCAGCAGGGACAGGGAGAGCACTGAAGCTTTCTTT
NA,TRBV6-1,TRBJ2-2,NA,CASSVYRDLFTGELFF,TGTGCCAGCAGTGTTTACCGGGACCTTTTCACCGGGGAGCTGTTTTTT
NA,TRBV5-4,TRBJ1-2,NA,CASSLTTGLRTNYGYTF,TGTGCCAGCAGCCTGACGACGGGCTTAAGAACTAACTATGGCTACACCTTC
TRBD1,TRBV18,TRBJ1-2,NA,CASSPSPGQGVSYTF,TGTGCCAGCTCACCATCTCCGGGACAGGGGGTTAGCTACACCTTC
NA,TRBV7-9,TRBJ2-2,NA,CASSFENTGELFF,TGTGCCAGCAGCTTTGAGAACACCGGGGAGCTGTTTTTT
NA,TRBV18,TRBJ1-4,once,CASSPGIYPANEKLFF,TGTGCCAGCTCACCAGGGATTTATCCGGCTAATGAAAAACTGTTTTTT
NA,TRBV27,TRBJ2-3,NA,CASRSAGGPSTDTQYF,TGTGCCAGCCGATCTGCCGGGGGTCCGAGCACAGATACGCAGTATTTT
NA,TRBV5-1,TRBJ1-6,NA,CASSLDGQHNSPLHF,TGCGCCAGCAGCTTGGACGGCCAGCATAATTCACCCCTCCACTTT
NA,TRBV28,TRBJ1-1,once,CASSFGQGDTEAFF,TGTGCCAGCAGTTTTGGGCAGGGAGACACTGAAGCTTTCTTT
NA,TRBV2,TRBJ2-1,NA,CASSGRGRDEQFF,TGTGCCAGCAGTGGGAGGGGTCGAGATGAGCAGTTCTTC
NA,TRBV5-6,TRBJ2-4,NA,CASSAGPAKNIQYF,TGTGCCAGCAGCGCGGGACCGGCCAAAAACATTCAGTACTTC
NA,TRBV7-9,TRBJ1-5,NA,CASSPSAGVNQPQHF,TGTGCCAGCAGCCCATCCGCGGGGGTTAACCAGCCCCAGCATTTT
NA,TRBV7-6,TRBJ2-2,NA,CASSLVASYTGELFF,TGTGCCAGCAGCTTAGTAGCCTCGTACACCGGGGAGCTGTTTTTT
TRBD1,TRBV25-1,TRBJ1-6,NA,CASSGGQGAFSPLHF,TGTGCCAGCAGCGGGGGACAGGGGGCTTTTTCACCCCTCCACTTT
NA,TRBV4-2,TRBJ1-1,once,CASSRGDMNTEAFF,TGTGCCAGCAGCCGAGGGGACATGAACACTGAAGCTTTCTTT
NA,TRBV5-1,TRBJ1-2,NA,CASSPTLNYGYTF,TGCGCCAGCAGCCCGACCCTTAACTATGGCTACACCTTC
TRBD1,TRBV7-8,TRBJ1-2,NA,CASSGITGQGSLGYTF,TGTGCCAGCAGCGGGATAACGGGACAGGGGTCTCTAGGCTACACCTTC
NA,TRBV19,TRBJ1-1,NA,CASSRSAGPEAFF,TGTGCCAGTAGTAGGTCCGCTGGCCCTGAAGCTTTCTTT
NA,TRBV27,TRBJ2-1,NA,CASSLSASAHNEQFF,TGTGCCAGCAGTTTATCCGCTAGCGCCCACAATGAGCAGTTCTTC
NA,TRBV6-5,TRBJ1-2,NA,CASSFSGTDYGYTF,TGTGCCAGCAGTTTTTCCGGGACGGACTATGGCTACACCTTC
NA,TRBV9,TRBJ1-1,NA,CASSVVVGSTEAFF,TGTGCCAGCAGCGTAGTAGTCGGGTCCACTGAAGCTTTCTTT
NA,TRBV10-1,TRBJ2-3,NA,CASSDGHSNTDTQYF,TGCGCCAGCAGTGATGGACACTCAAACACAGATACGCAGTATTTT
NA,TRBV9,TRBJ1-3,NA,CASSPRTASSGNTIYF,TGTGCCAGCAGCCCACGGACGGCCAGCTCTGGAAACACCATATATTTT
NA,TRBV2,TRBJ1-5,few,CASHTVVGNNQPQHF,TGTGCCAGTCATACGGTGGTAGGGAACAATCAGCCCCAGCATTTT
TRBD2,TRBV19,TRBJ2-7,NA,CASSMGLAGGPVGEQYF,TGTGCCAGTAGTATGGGGCTAGCGGGAGGCCCCGTCGGGGAGCAGTACTTC
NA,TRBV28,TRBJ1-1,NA,CASETVGLVDTEAFF,TGTGCCAGCGAAACCGTCGGACTCGTGGACACTGAAGCTTTCTTT
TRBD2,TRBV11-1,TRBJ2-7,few,CASSLGVSSGSYEQYF,TGTGCCAGCAGCTTAGGGGTTTCTAGCGGGTCCTACGAGCAGTACTTC